Sequencing of this T cell receptor (beta chain) was carried out in a study of blood T cell repertoires in COVID-19. In the study overall: Material from acute and convalescent COVID-19 was sourced from the United States, Italy and Spain. From T cells, B-cell-depleted T cells, or PBMCs came the material, which was cDNA or gDNA.

In the original analysis: Estimation of nucleated cell counts relied on the amplification of reference gene primers. The assay was immunoSEQ multiplex PCR, and TCRdb's table has in-frame clones only and misses some. Clone size and V and J calls were adopted from that table, with D and trimming inferred from the DNA. The table has about 110,000 clones, just over 75% seen once; the top ten hold around 4%. Germline-derived CDR1 and CDR2 are SGHKS and YYEKEE (reference sequence). CDR3 length equals 14 residues. With 3 bases removed from V and 3 bases from J, the gap between germline ends came to 10 bases.

Sequenced sample: peripheral blood. This TCR came from an elderly woman with acute or convalescent COVID-19. V and J are TRBV5-5 and TRBJ1-5; D is unclear. CDR3 region: CASSSVHYNQPQHF. In DNA, the CDR3 is TGTGCCAGCAGCTCAGTTCACTACAATCAGCCCCAGCATTTT.